The clone carrying this T cell receptor beta chain has a handful of counts. Its antigen is unidentified. In TCRdb, the 5' RACE reads were re-called with MiXCR into one record per CDR3 protein. The sample consists of fewer than 250,000 distinct CDR3 sequences, 27% of them appearing once. These data originate in a study of T-cell memory formation after mild COVID-19. Study-level information: Largely, the TCR clusters proved donor specific.

Trimming took 5 bases from V and 7 from J; bases not matched to a gene: 4. CDR3 length: 12 residues. General observations from the study: Specificity for SARS-CoV-2 was not confirmed among the second-wave clones peaking on day 37. Contracting CD4+ clones lay largely in CM and EM, with CD8+ ones residing in EMRA.

Sequencing used PBMCs or a T cell subset sorted from them (not recorded which). The source is an adult woman who had mild COVID-19 (a few samples of this study predate the infection). Cell type and time point are not known. The genes are TRBV12-3 or TRBV12-4 and TRBJ1-2; 7 positions agree with TRBD1. The CDR3 region has the DNA TGTGCCAGCAGTATAACAGGGGTTGGCTACACCTTC. Its translation is CASSITGVGYTF.